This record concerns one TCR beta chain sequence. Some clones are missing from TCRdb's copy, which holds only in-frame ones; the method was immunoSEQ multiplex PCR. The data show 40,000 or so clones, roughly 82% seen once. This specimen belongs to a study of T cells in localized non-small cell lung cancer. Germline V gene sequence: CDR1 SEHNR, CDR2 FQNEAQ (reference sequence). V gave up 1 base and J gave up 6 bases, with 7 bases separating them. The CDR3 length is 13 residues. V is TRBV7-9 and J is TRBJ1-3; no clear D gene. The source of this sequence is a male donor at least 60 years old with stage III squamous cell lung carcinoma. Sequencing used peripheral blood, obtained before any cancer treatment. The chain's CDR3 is CASSLDRANTIYF. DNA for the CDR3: TGTGCCAGCAGCTTAGACCGGGCAAACACCATATATTTT.